The 21 T cell receptor beta chains below all came from one sample that was sequenced in a study of CD4 and CD8 cells across lung adenocarcinoma regions. TCRdb fed the PCR reads into MiXCR, producing one record per CDR3 protein. The sample has more than 10,000 distinct CDR3 sequences, roughly 60% seen once. The specimen sequenced was CD8+ T cells from the margin of a lung tumor. These receptors were collected from a female donor with lung adenocarcinoma. The CD4 and CD8 labels of this study may be unreliable.

The sample holds one count of this clonotype. The V call is TRBV7-2, the J call TRBJ2-3; tentative D call: TRBD1 (5 bases). CDR1 and CDR2 from the germline V gene are SGHTA and FQGNSA. V was cut by 5 bases and J by 0 bases, with 15 bases left in between. CDR3 size: 16 residues. DNA for the CDR3: TGTGCCAGCAGCCCCCCTGGGGCAAGGAGCACAGATACGCAGTATTTT. Protein: CASSPPGARSTDTQYF.

The chain combines TRBV6-1 with TRBJ2-1; a possible D gene is TRBD1 (5 bases). Germline V gene sequence: CDR1 MNHNS, CDR2 SASEGT. V was shortened by 5 bases and J by 7 bases, with 12 bases between the two germline ends. The CDR3 totals 13 residues. CDR3 DNA: TGTGCCAGCAGTCTCCAGGGTTTAAATGAGCAGTTCTTC. Translated: CASSLQGLNEQFF.

By proportion, this clonotype is medium-sized. The rearrangement links TRBV6-1 to TRBJ1-6; D is perhaps TRBD1 (6 bases). Trimming took 6 bases from V and 10 from J, leaving 19 bases between them. CDR1 and CDR2 from the germline V gene are MNHNS and SASEGT. The CDR3 is 15 amino acids. The CDR3: CASSRDITFESPLHF. The DNA of the CDR3 is TGTGCCAGCAGCCGGGACATAACGTTTGAATCACCCCTCCACTTT.

As to this clonotype: Relative to the germline gene, one junction end is altered; a read error may explain this. The chain uses TRBV10-3 and TRBJ2-3, with 7 bases lining up with TRBD1. The J call may not be correct, given that the DNA end is closer to TRBJ2-4. The CDR3 spans 15 residues. Germline CDR1 is ENHRY and CDR2 is SYGVKD. The chain's CDR3 is CAVGQGVLATNTQYF. The CDR3 DNA follows: TGTGCCGTCGGGCAGGGGGTGTTAGCCACAAACACTCAGTACTTC.

This clonotype appeared once. The genes are TRBV6-1 and TRBJ2-4, with TRBD2 as a possible D gene (5 bases). This CDR3 contains 15 residues. V was cut by 11 bases and J by 13 bases, with 30 bases left in between. Per germline, CDR1 MNHNS and CDR2 SASEGT. CDR3 DNA: TGTGCCCGCGGTGCGGCGCTGGGAGCCAAAAATACGCAGTACTTC. Translation: CARGAALGAKNTQYF.

The rearrangement links TRBV6-1 to TRBJ2-5; 10 positions match TRBD1. Near its end, the DNA agrees better with TRBJ2-1, so the J call may be wrong. The CDR3 extends over 14 amino acids. In germline, CDR1 is MNHNS, CDR2 SASEGT. CDR3 sequence reads: CASSNGGQGETQFF. CDR3 coding DNA: TGTGCCAGCAGTAATGGAGGACAGGGGGAGACCCAGTTCTTC.

The V call is TRBV6-1, the J call TRBJ2-4; perhaps D is TRBD1 or TRBD2 (7 bases each). V shed 9 bases and J shed 8 bases, with 20 bases lying between them. The CDR3 is made up of 14 amino acids. CDR1 and CDR2 from the germline V gene are MNHNS and SASEGT. The CDR3 loop reads CASQGGGDQDIQYF. The CDR3 DNA is TGTGCCAGTCAGGGGGGGGGGGACCAAGACATTCAGTACTTC.

The chain couples TRBV6-1 to TRBJ2-4, with 7 nucleotides matching TRBD1. This CDR3 has 15 amino acids. Looked up from germline, CDR1 is MNHNS and CDR2 is SASEGT. The V and J ends lost 6 bases and 13 bases, in that order; junction bases with no gene match: 18. DNA of the CDR3: TGTGCCAGCAGAAGGGGGCGGAGAGTCAAAAACACGCAGTACTTC. It specifies CASRRGRRVKNTQYF.

The table lists this clonotype with a few counts. The J gene is TRBJ1-2, the V gene TRBV6-5; tentatively, D is TRBD1 (6 bases). Trimming left V 4 bases short and J 7 bases short, with 10 bases between. The V gene's germline CDR1 is MNHEY and CDR2 SVGAGI. This CDR3 has 12 residues. Here the CDR3 DNA reads TGTGCCAGCAGTTGGGGGGGGGCTGGCTACACCTTC. Residues: CASSWGGAGYTF.

This clonotype is medium-sized by share. This sequence joins TRBV7-2 and TRBJ2-3; 9 nucleotides line up with TRBD2. The CDR3 contains 18 residues. V lost 1 base, J lost 0 bases, and 8 bases stayed unmatched. CDR1 and CDR2 (germline): SGHTA, FQGNSA. The CDR3 nucleotides read TGTGCCAGCAGCTTAGGGTCTCTAGCGGGGTCTAGCACAGATACGCAGTATTTT. As protein: CASSLGSLAGSSTDTQYF.

This clonotype has a single count. The rearrangement uses TRBV10-3 and TRBJ2-4; D is tentatively TRBD1 or TRBD2 (5 bases each). The CDR3 has 13 residues. Germline V gene lookup returns CDR1 ENHRY and CDR2 SYGVKD. The CDR3 is CVTGLGATDTQYF. The CDR3 coding sequence is TGTGTCACGGGGCTGGGAGCCACAGATACTCAGTACTTC.

This sequence joins TRBV14 and TRBJ2-1; 9 nucleotides agree with TRBD2. Matching the DNA end better, TRBJ2-7 makes the J call doubtful. The CDR3 runs 13 residues. From germline, CDR1 is SGHDN and CDR2 FVKESK. DNA of the CDR3: TGTGCTAGCGGGGGACTCTCCTACAACGAGCAGTACTTC. Its translation is CASGGLSYNEQYF.

This clonotype occurred a few times. This chain uses TRBV30 with TRBJ1-1; a possible D gene is TRBD1 (6 bases). CDR3 length: 13 amino acids. V lost 7 bases to trimming and J lost 5 bases, with 17 bases between them. Germline CDR1 and CDR2: GTSNPN and SVGIG (reference sequence). DNA of the CDR3: TGTGCCTCGGCCGGGCAGGGGTGGACTGAAGCTTTCTTT. This translates into CASAGQGWTEAFF.

Only one count was recorded for this clonotype. The junction differs from germline at one of its ends, possibly a read error. The chain is built from TRBV27 and TRBJ2-4; TRBD1 is a possible D gene (5 bases). This CDR3 has 13 residues. Germline V gene lookup returns CDR1 MNHEY and CDR2 SMNVEV (reference sequence). Here the CDR3 reads CASGQQAKDTQYF. The CDR3 DNA is TGTGCCAGCGGACAACAAGCCAAAGACACGCAGTACTTT.

The genes are TRBV27 and TRBJ2-2; D is unclear. CDR1 and CDR2 from the germline V gene are MNHEY and SMNVEV (reference sequence). The CDR3 has 13 residues. Trimming removed 6 bases from V and 9 bases from J, with 14 bases in between. CDR3: CASRGDRAWELFF. The CDR3, as DNA: TGTGCCAGCAGGGGCGATCGTGCCTGGGAGCTGTTTTTT.

The chain is built from TRBV6-1 and TRBJ2-3; 8 bases match TRBD1. The DNA end is more similar to TRBJ2-7, so the J call may be wrong. Germline V CDR1 and CDR2: MNHNS, SASEGT. There are 12 residues in the CDR3. The CDR3 is CASRQGEDTQYF. The CDR3 DNA is TGTGCCAGCAGACAGGGGGAAGACACGCAGTACTTC.

This clonotype has only a few counts. This chain links TRBV6-1 with TRBJ2-4; D gene uncertain. There are 16 residues in the CDR3. The V gene's germline CDR1 is MNHNS and CDR2 SASEGT. V lost 2 bases and J 9 bases, leaving 20 bases between the germline ends. The CDR3 reads CASSEPLVVLVAIQYF. The CDR3 nucleotides are TGTGCCAGCAGTGAACCATTAGTAGTCCTAGTCGCCATTCAGTACTTC.

About this clonotype itself: Its ends do not fully match the called genes, so a read error is possible. The rearrangement links TRBV4-1 to TRBJ2-5; 8 nucleotides align to TRBD2. Matching the DNA end better, TRBJ2-3 makes the J call doubtful. The CDR3 length is 18 residues. Germline values: CDR1 MGHRA, CDR2 YSYEKL. CDR3 nucleotides: TGCGCCAGCAGCCAAGCGGGGCGCGGGGGGCGTGACCAAGATACCCAGTATTTT. The encoded protein is CASSQAGRGGRDQDTQYF.

V and J are TRBV10-2 and TRBJ2-1; the D is unclear. V gave up 7 bases and J gave up 0 bases, with 7 bases separating them. This CDR3 has 13 amino acids. Germline values: CDR1 WSHSY, CDR2 SAAADI. CDR3 sequence (DNA): TGCGCCAGCATGGCTGGCTCCTACAATGAGCAGTTCTTC. It encodes CASMAGSYNEQFF.

The chain is built from TRBV7-2 and TRBJ2-1; 11 bases are a match to TRBD2. Germline values: CDR1 SGHTA, CDR2 FQGNSA. V gave up 5 bases and J gave up 13 bases; unmatched junction bases: 19. The CDR3 covers 17 residues. CDR3 protein: CASSDVAGGLQGETQFF. CDR3 in DNA: TGTGCCAGCAGCGACGTAGCGGGAGGGCTTCAAGGAGAGACCCAGTTCTTC.

The chain carries TRBV6-1 and TRBJ2-2; 7 bases match TRBD1. After removal of 8 bases from V and 5 bases from J, the junction contained 14 bases not matched to a gene. In germline, CDR1 is MNHNS, CDR2 SASEGT. The CDR3 length is 16 residues. For the CDR3, the DNA is TGTGCCAGCCAGGGACAGTACCCTAGTAATACCGGGGAGCTGTTTTTT. It codes for CASQGQYPSNTGELFF.